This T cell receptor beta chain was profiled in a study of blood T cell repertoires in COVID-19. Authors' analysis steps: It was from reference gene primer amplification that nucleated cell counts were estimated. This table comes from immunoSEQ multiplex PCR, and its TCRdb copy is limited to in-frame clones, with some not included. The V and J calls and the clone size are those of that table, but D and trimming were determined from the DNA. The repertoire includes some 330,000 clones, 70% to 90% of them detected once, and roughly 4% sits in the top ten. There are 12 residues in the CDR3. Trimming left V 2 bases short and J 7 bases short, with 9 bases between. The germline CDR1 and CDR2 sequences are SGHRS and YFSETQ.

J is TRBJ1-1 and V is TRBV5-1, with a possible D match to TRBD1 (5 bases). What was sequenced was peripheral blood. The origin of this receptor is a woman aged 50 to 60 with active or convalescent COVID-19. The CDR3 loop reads CASSLNRSEAFF. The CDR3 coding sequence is TGCGCCAGCAGCTTAAACAGGAGTGAAGCTTTCTTT. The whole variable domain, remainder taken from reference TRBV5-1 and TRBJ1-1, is KAGVTQTPRYLIKTRGQQVTLSCSPISGHRSVSWYQQTPGQGLQFLFEYFSETQRNKGNFPGRFSGRQFSNSRSEMNVSTLELGDSALYLCASSLNRSEAFFGQGTRLTVV.